The present TCR beta chain was sequenced within a study of blood T cell repertoires in COVID-19. As for the study in general: From the United States, Italy and Spain came samples of acute and convalescent COVID-19. PBMCs, B-cell-depleted T cells, or T cells were the source of the cDNA or gDNA that made up the material.

In the study's own analysis: Reference gene primers were amplified, and this amplification served to estimate nucleated cell counts. TCRdb's table, derived via immunoSEQ multiplex PCR, lists solely in-frame clones and lacks some. D and trimming come from the DNA, and the V and J calls and clone size come from that table. Among about 300,000 clones listed, about 82% were seen once. The CDR3 is 13 residues long. V was cut by 4 bases and J by 3 bases, with 10 bases left in between. Germline V lookup: CDR1 SNHLY, CDR2 FYNNEI. The TCR comes from a woman aged 45-65 years with acute or convalescent COVID-19. The sequenced sample was peripheral blood. The V gene is TRBV2, the J gene TRBJ2-7; D perhaps matches TRBD2 (6 bases). The CDR3 nucleotides are TGTGCCAGCAGTGTGGGGGGTCTCTACGAGCAGTACTTC. Translation gives CASSVGGLYEQYF.